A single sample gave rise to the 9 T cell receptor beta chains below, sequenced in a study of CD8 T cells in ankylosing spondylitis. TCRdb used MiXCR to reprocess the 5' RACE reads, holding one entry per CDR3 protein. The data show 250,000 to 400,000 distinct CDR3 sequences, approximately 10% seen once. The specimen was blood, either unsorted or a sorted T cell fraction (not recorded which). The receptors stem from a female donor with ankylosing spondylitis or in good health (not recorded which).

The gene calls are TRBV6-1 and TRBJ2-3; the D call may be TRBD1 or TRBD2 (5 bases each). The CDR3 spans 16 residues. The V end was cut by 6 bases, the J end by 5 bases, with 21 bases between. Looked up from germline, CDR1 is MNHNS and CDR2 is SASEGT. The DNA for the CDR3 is TGTGCCAGCAGCTCGGGGACGCGGGTGGGGATAGATACGCAGTATTTT. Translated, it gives CASSSGTRVGIDTQYF.

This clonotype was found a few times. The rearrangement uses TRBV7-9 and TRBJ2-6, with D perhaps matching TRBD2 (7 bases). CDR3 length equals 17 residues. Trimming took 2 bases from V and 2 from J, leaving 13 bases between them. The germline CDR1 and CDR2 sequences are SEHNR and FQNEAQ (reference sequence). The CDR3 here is CASSLPRGATGANVLTF. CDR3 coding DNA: TGTGCCAGCAGCTTACCTCGGGGGGCTACTGGGGCCAACGTCCTGACTTTC.

In DNA, the CDR3 is TGTGCCAGCAGTTTCAACAGGGGGCTTGGCGGGAACCCCTACGAGCAGTACTTC. Protein: CASSFNRGLGGNPYEQYF. This chain connects TRBV28 to TRBJ2-7; TRBD1 matches at 9 bases. Germline trimming cut 3 bases from V and 2 bases from J; bases unmatched to any gene: 14. Germline CDR1 reads MDHEN; CDR2 reads SYDVKM. This CDR3 is built from 18 residues.

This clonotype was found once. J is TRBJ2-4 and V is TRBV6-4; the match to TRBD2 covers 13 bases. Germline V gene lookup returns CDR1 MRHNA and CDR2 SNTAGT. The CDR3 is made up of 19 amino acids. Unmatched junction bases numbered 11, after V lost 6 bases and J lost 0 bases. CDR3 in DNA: TGTGCCAGCAGGGACCAGACTAGCGGGGGGACTCTAGCCAAAAACATTCAGTACTTC. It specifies CASRDQTSGGTLAKNIQYF.

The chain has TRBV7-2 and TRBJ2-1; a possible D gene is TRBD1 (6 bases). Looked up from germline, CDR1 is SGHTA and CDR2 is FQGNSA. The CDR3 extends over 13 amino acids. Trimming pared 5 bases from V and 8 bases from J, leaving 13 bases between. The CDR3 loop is CASSRNQGYEQFF. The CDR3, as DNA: TGTGCCAGCAGCCGTAACCAGGGGTATGAGCAGTTCTTC.

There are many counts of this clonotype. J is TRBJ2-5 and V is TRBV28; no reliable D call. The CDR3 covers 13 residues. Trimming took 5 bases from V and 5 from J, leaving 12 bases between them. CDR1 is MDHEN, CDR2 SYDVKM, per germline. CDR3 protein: CASSPRRIETQYF. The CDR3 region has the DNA TGTGCCAGCAGTCCTCGAAGGATCGAGACCCAGTACTTC.

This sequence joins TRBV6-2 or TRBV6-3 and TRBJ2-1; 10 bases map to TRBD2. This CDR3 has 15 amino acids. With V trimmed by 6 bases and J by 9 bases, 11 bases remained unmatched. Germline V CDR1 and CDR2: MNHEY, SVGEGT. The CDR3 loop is CASRIAGGPTVEQFF. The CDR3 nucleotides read TGTGCCAGCAGGATAGCGGGAGGCCCCACGGTTGAGCAGTTCTTC.

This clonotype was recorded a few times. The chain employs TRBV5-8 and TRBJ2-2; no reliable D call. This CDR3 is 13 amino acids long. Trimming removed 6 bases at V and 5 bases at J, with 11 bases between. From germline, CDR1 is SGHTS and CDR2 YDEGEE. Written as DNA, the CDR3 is TGTGCCAGCACAACTGGCCAGACCGGGGAGCTGTTTTTT. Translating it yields CASTTGQTGELFF.

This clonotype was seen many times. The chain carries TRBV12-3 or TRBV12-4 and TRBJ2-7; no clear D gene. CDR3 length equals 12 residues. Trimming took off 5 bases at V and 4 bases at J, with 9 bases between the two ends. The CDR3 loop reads CASSPLLYEQYF. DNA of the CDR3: TGTGCCAGCAGTCCCCTTCTATACGAGCAGTACTTC.